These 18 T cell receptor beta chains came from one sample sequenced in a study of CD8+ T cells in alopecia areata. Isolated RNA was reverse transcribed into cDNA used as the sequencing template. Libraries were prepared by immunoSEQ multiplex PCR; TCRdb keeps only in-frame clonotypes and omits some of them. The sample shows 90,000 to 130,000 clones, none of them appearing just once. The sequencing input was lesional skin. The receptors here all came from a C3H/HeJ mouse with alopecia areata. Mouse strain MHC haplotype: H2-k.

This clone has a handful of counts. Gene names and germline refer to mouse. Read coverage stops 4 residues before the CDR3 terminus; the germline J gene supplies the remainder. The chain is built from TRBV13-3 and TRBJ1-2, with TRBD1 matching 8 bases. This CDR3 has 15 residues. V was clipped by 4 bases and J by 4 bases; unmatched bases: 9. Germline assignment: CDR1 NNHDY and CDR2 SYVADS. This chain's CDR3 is CASSKSGGAGSDYTF. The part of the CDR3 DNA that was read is TGTGCCAGCAGTAAGTCAGGGGGCGCCGGCTCC.

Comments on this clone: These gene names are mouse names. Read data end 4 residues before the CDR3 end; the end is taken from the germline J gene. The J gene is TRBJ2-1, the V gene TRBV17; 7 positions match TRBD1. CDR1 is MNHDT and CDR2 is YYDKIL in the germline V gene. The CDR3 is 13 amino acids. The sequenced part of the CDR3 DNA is TGTGCTAGCAGTAGAAAGGGACAGCCT. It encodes CASSRKGQP. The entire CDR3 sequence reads CASSRKGQPEQFF. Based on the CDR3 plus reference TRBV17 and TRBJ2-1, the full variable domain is DTTVKQNPRYKLARVGKPVNLICSQTMNHDTMYWYQKKPNQAPKLLLFYYDKILNREADTFEKFQSSRPNNSFCSLYIGSAGLEYSAMYLCASSRKGQPEQFFGPGTRLTVL.

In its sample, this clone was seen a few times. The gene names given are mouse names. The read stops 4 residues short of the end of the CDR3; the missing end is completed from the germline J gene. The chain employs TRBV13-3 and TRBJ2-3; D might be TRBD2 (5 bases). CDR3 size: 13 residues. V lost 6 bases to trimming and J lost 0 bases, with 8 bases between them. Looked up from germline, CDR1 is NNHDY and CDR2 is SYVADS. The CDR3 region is CASMDSSAETLYF. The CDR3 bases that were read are TGTGCCAGCATGGACTCTAGTGCAGAA.

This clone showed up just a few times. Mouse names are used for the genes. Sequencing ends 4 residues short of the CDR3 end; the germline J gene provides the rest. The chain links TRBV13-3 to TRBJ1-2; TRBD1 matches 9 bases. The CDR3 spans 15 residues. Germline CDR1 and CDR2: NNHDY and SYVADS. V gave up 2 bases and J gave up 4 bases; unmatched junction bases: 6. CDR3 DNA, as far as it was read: TGTGCCAGCAGTGAAAACAGGGGGCTGCGCTCC. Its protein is CASSENRGLRS. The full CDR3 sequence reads CASSENRGLRSDYTF.

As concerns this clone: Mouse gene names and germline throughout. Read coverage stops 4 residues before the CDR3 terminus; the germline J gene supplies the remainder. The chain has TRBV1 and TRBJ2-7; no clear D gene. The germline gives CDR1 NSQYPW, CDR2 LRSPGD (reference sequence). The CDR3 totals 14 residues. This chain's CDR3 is CTCSADPRNYEQYF. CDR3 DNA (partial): TGCACCTGCAGTGCAGATCCCAGAAATTAT. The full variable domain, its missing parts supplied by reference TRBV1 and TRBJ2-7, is VTLLEQNPRWRLVPRGQAVNLRCILKNSQYPWMSWYQQDLQKQLQWLFTLRSPGDKEVKSLPGADYLATRVTDTELRLQVANMSQGRTLYCTCSADPRNYEQYFGPGTRLTVL.

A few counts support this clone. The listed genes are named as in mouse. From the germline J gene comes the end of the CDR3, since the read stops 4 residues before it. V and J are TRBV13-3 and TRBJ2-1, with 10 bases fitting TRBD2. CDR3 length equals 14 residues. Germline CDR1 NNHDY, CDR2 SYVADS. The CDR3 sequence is CASSDKDWGPEQFF. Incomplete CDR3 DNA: TGTGCCAGCAGTGATAAGGACTGGGGGCCT.

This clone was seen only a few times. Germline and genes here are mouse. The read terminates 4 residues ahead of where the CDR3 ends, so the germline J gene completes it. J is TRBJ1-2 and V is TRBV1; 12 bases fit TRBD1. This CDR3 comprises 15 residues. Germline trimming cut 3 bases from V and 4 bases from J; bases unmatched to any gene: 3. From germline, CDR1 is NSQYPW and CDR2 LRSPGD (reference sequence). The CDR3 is CTCSARDRGPSDYTF. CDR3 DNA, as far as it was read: TGCACCTGCAGTGCGCGGGACAGGGGGCCCTCC. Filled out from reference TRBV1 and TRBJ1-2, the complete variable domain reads VTLLEQNPRWRLVPRGQAVNLRCILKNSQYPWMSWYQQDLQKQLQWLFTLRSPGDKEVKSLPGADYLATRVTDTELRLQVANMSQGRTLYCTCSARDRGPSDYTFGSGTRLLVI.

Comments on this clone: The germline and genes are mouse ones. The covered CDR3 bases are TGTGCCTGGAGAGGGTCCCAAGAC. Protein sequence: CAWRGSQD. The CDR3 reads in full as CAWRGSQDTQYF. The chain joins TRBV31 to TRBJ2-5; no clear D. The CDR3 end falls 4 residues outside the read, so it is completed with the germline J gene. Trimming removed 3 bases from V and 2 bases from J, with 6 bases in between. CDR3 length: 12 residues. Germline loops: CDR1 GKSSPN, CDR2 SITVG.

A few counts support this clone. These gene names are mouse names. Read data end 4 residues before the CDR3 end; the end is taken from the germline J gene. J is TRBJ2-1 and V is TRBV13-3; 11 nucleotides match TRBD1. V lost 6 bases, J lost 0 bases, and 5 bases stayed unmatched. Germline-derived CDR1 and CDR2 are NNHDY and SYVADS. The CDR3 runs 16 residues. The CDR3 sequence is CASMLDRGPNYAEQFF. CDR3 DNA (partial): TGTGCCAGCATGCTGGACAGGGGGCCTAACTATGCT.

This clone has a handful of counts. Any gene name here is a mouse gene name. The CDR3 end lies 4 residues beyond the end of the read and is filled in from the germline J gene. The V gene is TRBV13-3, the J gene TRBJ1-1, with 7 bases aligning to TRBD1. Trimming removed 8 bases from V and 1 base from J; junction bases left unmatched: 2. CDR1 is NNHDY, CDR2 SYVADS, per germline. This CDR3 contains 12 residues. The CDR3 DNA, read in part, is TGTGCCAGTAACAGGGGGAACACA. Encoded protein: CASNRGNT. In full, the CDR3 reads CASNRGNTEVFF.

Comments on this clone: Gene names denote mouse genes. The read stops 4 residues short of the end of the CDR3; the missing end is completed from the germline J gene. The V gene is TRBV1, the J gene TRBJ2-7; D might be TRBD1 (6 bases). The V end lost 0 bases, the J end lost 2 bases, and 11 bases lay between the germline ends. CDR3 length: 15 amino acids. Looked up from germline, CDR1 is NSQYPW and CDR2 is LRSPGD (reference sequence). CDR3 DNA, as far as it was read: TGCACCTGCAGTGCAGATCATGGGACAACCTAT. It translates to CTCSADHGTTY. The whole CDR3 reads CTCSADHGTTYEQYF.

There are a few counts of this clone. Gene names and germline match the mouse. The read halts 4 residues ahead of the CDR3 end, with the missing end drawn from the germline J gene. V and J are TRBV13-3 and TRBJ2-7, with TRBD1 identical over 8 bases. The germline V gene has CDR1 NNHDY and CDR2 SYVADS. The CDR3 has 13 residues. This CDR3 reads CASSSTGAYEQYF. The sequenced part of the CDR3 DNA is TGTGCCAGCAGTTCGACAGGGGCGTAT.

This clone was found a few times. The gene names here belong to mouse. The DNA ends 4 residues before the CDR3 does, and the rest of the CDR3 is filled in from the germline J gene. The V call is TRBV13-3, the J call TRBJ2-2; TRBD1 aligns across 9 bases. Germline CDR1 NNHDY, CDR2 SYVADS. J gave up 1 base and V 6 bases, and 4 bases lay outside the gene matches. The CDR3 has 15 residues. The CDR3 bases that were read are TGTGCCAGCATCGGACAGGGGAGAAACACCGGG. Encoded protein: CASIGQGRNTG. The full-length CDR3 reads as CASIGQGRNTGQLYF.

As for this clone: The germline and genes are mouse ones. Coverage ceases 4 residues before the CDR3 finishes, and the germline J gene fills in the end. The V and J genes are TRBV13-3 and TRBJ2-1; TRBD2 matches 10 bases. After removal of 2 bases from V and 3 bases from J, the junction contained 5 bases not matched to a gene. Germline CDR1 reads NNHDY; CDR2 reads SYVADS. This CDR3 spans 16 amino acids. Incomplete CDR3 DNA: TGTGCCAGCAGTGAGGGACTGGGGTCCTTCTATGCT. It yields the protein CASSEGLGSFYA. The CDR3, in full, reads CASSEGLGSFYAEQFF.

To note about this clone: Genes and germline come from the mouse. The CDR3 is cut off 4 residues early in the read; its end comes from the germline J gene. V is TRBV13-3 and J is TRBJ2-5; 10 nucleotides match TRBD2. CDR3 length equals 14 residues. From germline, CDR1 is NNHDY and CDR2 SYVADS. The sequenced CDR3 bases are TGTGCCAGCAGGGGGACTGGGGCGAAAGAC. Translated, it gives CASRGTGAKD. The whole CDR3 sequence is CASRGTGAKDTQYF. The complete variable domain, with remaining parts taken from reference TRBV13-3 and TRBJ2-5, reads EAAVTQSPRSKVAVTGGKVTLSCHQTNNHDYMYWYRQDTGHGLRLIHYSYVADSTEKGDIPDGYKASRPSQENFSLILELASLSQTAVYFCASRGTGAKDTQYFGPGTRLLVL.

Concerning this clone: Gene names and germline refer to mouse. CDR3 sequence reads: CASNSGQSNERLFF. Incomplete CDR3 DNA: TGTGCCAGCAACTCCGGACAATCCAACGAA. The chain combines TRBV13-3 with TRBJ1-4, with D possibly being TRBD1 (5 bases). The read finishes 4 residues shy of the CDR3 end, and the germline J gene is used to complete it. V dropped 6 bases and J dropped 2 bases, with 11 bases sitting between them. This CDR3 is built from 14 residues. In germline, CDR1 is NNHDY, CDR2 SYVADS. The full variable domain, with the rest looked up from reference TRBV13-3 and TRBJ1-4, is EAAVTQSPRSKVAVTGGKVTLSCHQTNNHDYMYWYRQDTGHGLRLIHYSYVADSTEKGDIPDGYKASRPSQENFSLILELASLSQTAVYFCASNSGQSNERLFFGHGTKLSVL.

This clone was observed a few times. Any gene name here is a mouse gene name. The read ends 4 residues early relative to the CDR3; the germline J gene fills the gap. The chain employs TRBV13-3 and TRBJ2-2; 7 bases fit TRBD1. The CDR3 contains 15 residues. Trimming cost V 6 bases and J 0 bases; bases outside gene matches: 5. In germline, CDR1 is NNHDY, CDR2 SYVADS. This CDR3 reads CASKTGKANTGQLYF. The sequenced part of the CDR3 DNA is TGTGCCAGCAAGACAGGGAAGGCAAACACCGGG.

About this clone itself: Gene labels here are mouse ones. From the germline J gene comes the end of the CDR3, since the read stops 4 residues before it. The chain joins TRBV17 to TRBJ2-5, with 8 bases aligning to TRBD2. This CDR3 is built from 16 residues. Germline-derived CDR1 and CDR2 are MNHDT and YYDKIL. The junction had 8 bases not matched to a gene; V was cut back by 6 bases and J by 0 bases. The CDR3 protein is CASSRAGGINQDTQYF. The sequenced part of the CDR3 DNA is TGTGCTAGCAGCCGGGCTGGGGGGATTAACCAAGAC. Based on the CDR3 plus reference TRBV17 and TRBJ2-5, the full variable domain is DTTVKQNPRYKLARVGKPVNLICSQTMNHDTMYWYQKKPNQAPKLLLFYYDKILNREADTFEKFQSSRPNNSFCSLYIGSAGLEYSAMYLCASSRAGGINQDTQYFGPGTRLLVL.